This record covers a single T cell receptor (beta chain). Its antigen is unidentified. Only in-frame clones appear in the TCRdb table, and some are missing; sequencing was by immunoSEQ multiplex PCR. The sample carries some 1,900,000 clones, about 94% recorded once. In the naive CD8 group, cells lacked CD45RO and were positively selected for CCR7, so terminally differentiated effector memory CD45RA+ cells were left out. Donors comprised healthy HIV-negative adults lacking recent acute infections or vaccinations. Per germline, CDR1 PRHDT and CDR2 FYEKMQ (reference sequence). The length of the CDR3 is 15 residues. V lost 2 bases and J lost 2, with 13 bases in between. These data come from a study of shared clonotypes between healthy human individuals. Study-level findings and limits: Enrolling few donors narrowed the genetic and exposure-history diversity that was represented.

The sequence derives from a man younger than 35 in good health. The genes are TRBV13 and TRBJ2-7; no reliable D call. Sequencing was done on a sample of naive CD8+ T cells sorted from blood. CDR3 nucleotide sequence: TGTGCCAGCAGCTTAAGATTAGGGTTACCCTACGAGCAGTACTTC. Its protein is CASSLRLGLPYEQYF.